Listed below are T cell receptor beta chains from one sample, sequenced in a study of T-cell memory formation after mild COVID-19. TCRdb analysed the 5' RACE reads with MiXCR anew, one entry per CDR3 protein. This sample carries roughly 200,000 distinct CDR3 sequences, around 19% of them seen once, and the ten largest clones take 2.4%. Sequencing was done on a sample of PBMCs or a T cell subset sorted from them (not recorded which). The source is an adult woman who had mild COVID-19 (a few samples of this study predate the infection). Cell type and time point are not known. The CDR3 runs from the conserved cysteine through the conserved F or W. The order of the fields is J gene, clone size, D gene, CDR3 length, V gene, CDR3 protein, CDR3 DNA. The D gene is left open where the match is weak. A clone size is listed for some rows: how often the clone was seen (once, few, many), or a class if it is expanded.

>TRBJ2-3|few|TRBD2|14|TRBV6-6
CASLERGNTDTQYF
TGTGCCAGCTTGGAGCGGGGGAACACAGATACGCAGTATTTT
>TRBJ1-1|few|.|14|TRBV2
CASSPDSTNTEAFF
TGTGCCAGCAGCCCAGACAGTACTAACACTGAAGCTTTCTTT
>TRBJ2-7|.|.|14|TRBV6-5
CASSYPGRSYEQYF
TGTGCCAGCAGTTACCCCGGTCGGTCCTACGAGCAGTACTTC
>TRBJ2-3|.|.|16|TRBV9
CASRRDLNLITDTQYF
TGTGCCAGCAGGCGGGACCTCAACCTTATCACAGATACGCAGTATTTT
>TRBJ1-1|.|.|15|TRBV12-3/TRBV12-4
CASSLPSLGHTEAFF
TGTGCCAGCAGTTTACCCTCTCTAGGGCACACTGAAGCTTTCTTT
>TRBJ2-1|few|TRBD2|16|TRBV24-1
CATSDLSGGTYNEQFF
TGTGCCACCAGTGACCTCTCGGGGGGGACCTACAATGAGCAGTTCTTC
>TRBJ2-1|many|.|15|TRBV5-5
CASSLRGEPYNEQFF
TGTGCCAGCAGCTTACGTGGGGAGCCCTACAATGAGCAGTTCTTC
>TRBJ2-6|.|.|14|TRBV25-1
CASNADPGANVLTF
TGTGCCAGCAACGCGGATCCCGGGGCCAACGTCCTGACTTTC
>TRBJ2-7|.|TRBD1|15|TRBV5-1
CASSLFPQGTSEQYF
TGCGCCAGCAGCTTGTTCCCACAGGGGACCTCCGAGCAGTACTTC
>TRBJ2-1|few|.|16|TRBV15
CATSRRRESSYNEQFF
TGTGCCACCAGCAGACGGAGGGAGAGCTCCTACAATGAGCAGTTCTTC
>TRBJ1-6|few|.|14|TRBV9
CASSGRHGNSPLHF
TGTGCCAGCAGCGGACGGCACGGCAATTCACCCCTCCACTTT
>TRBJ2-1|few|TRBD2|18|TRBV24-1
CATSDFMGASGRLNEQFF
TGTGCCACCAGTGATTTTATGGGGGCTAGCGGGAGGCTCAATGAGCAGTTCTTC
>TRBJ2-3|.|TRBD2|17|TRBV20-1
CSANAAGVAGGTDTQYF
TGCAGTGCTAACGCCGCGGGCGTAGCGGGAGGAACAGATACGCAGTATTTT
>TRBJ2-1|few|TRBD1|15|TRBV20-1
CSARDHDRVQNEQFF
TGCAGTGCTAGGGACCATGACAGGGTGCAGAATGAGCAGTTCTTC
>TRBJ2-3|few|TRBD2|16|TRBV24-1
CATSVLTSGGADTQYF
TGTGCCACCAGTGTCCTGACTAGCGGGGGGGCGGATACGCAGTATTTT
>TRBJ2-2|few|.|14|TRBV2
CASSRIRETGELFF
TGTGCCAGCAGTCGCATCAGGGAAACCGGGGAGCTGTTTTTT
>TRBJ2-5|few|.|15|TRBV27
CASSLGLGTQETQYF
TGTGCCAGCAGTTTAGGTCTGGGGACCCAAGAGACCCAGTACTTC
>TRBJ2-1|few|TRBD2|14|TRBV30
CAWKEREPTREQFF
TGTGCCTGGAAGGAGCGGGAGCCCACTCGAGAGCAGTTCTTC
>TRBJ2-7|few|.|14|TRBV2
CASSEAGTRYEQYF
TGTGCCAGCAGTGAAGCCGGGACAAGATACGAGCAGTACTTC
>TRBJ1-6|few|.|16|TRBV7-3
CASSLAGTEDNSPLHF
TGTGCCAGCAGCTTAGCCGGGACGGAGGATAATTCACCCCTCCACTTT
>TRBJ2-1|.|TRBD1|14|TRBV12-3/TRBV12-4
CATTRDRSYNEQFF
TGTGCCACGACCAGGGACAGGTCCTACAATGAGCAGTTCTTC
>TRBJ2-1|.|TRBD2|16|TRBV7-2
CASSLESGAAYNEQFF
TGTGCCAGCAGCTTAGAGAGCGGGGCCGCCTACAATGAGCAGTTCTTC
>TRBJ2-7|many|.|14|TRBV10-1
CARWDTLSSYEQYF
TGCGCCAGATGGGACACGCTAAGCTCCTACGAGCAGTACTTC
>TRBJ2-3|few|.|16|TRBV12-3/TRBV12-4
CASSPPGRGRTDTQYF
TGTGCCAGCAGTCCTCCCGGGCGGGGGCGCACAGATACGCAGTATTTT
>TRBJ2-4|few|.|13|TRBV18
CASNDRMGNIQYF
TGTGCCAGCAATGACAGGATGGGAAACATTCAGTACTTC
>TRBJ2-5|.|TRBD2|17|TRBV7-3
CASSSFPGLAARETQYF
TGTGCCAGCAGCTCCTTCCCTGGACTAGCGGCGAGGGAGACCCAGTACTTC
>TRBJ1-1|few|.|15|TRBV12-3/TRBV12-4
CASSSRTGTNTEAFF
TGTGCCAGCAGCTCCCGGACCGGTACTAACACTGAAGCTTTCTTT
>TRBJ1-4|few|.|13|TRBV4-2
CASSQDSEEKLFF
TGTGCCAGCAGCCAAGATAGTGAAGAAAAACTGTTTTTT
>TRBJ1-6|.|TRBD1|16|TRBV5-1
CASSLRPDRGNSPLHF
TGCGCCAGCAGCCTGCGACCTGACAGGGGGAATTCACCCCTCCACTTT